This TCR beta chain was found in a study of shared clonotypes between healthy human individuals. Profiled with immunoSEQ multiplex PCR; TCRdb holds only in-frame clones, not every one. The table lists over a million clones, around three quarters of them singletons, with 0.5% to 0.65% in the top ten. Trimming cost V 5 bases and J 5 bases; bases outside gene matches: 8. This CDR3 has 14 amino acids. CDR1 is MRHNA, CDR2 SNTAGT, per germline. This clone was picked up one time. The study drew its donors from healthy HIV-negative adults without recent acute infections or vaccinations. The TCR was taken from a man aged 18-30 years in good health. Some clones in this sample may be carry-over from other donors' samples. Sequenced: memory CD4+ T cells from PBMCs. Subset meaning: CD45RA-negative fraction. The chain joins TRBV6-4 to TRBJ1-2; 7 positions agree with TRBD1. The CDR3 here is CASSYTGEGYGYTF. As DNA, the CDR3 is TGTGCCAGCAGTTATACAGGGGAAGGATATGGCTACACCTTC.